The rows below give T cell receptor beta chains drawn from one sample of a study of blood T cell repertoires in COVID-19. Clones were read by immunoSEQ multiplex PCR, and TCRdb kept only the in-frame ones, dropping some. The profile shows some 190,000 clones, around nine tenths of them singletons. The sequencing sample was made of peripheral blood. Receptor source: a human donor in a cohort sampled during active COVID-19. Both conserved end residues are part of each CDR3. The D gene is left open where the match is weak. Rows give clone size only sometimes, using once, few, many, or a class for an expanded clone.

V: TRBV3-1/TRBV3-2; J: TRBJ1-2; size: .; D: .; CDR3: CASSQFDRPSYGYTF
V: TRBV28; J: TRBJ1-2; size: .; D: TRBD1; CDR3: CASSPLTGGEGGYTF
V: TRBV4-3; J: TRBJ2-7; size: .; D: TRBD1; CDR3: CASSLSGQTYEQYF
V: TRBV11-2; J: TRBJ2-7; size: .; D: .; CDR3: CASSLGASLSYEQYF
V: TRBV29-1; J: TRBJ1-5; size: .; D: TRBD1; CDR3: CSVATGTGGFQPQHF
V: TRBV12-3/TRBV12-4; J: TRBJ1-2; size: .; D: .; CDR3: CASSLGSWEGYTF
V: TRBV19; J: TRBJ1-1; size: .; D: .; CDR3: CAPPQGPLNTEAFF
V: TRBV19; J: TRBJ1-1; size: few; D: .; CDR3: CASRGDMNTEAFF
V: TRBV9; J: TRBJ1-6; size: few; D: TRBD1; CDR3: CASSVSDRGDSPLHF
V: TRBV7-8; J: TRBJ2-7; size: once; D: .; CDR3: CASSLAPWQSEIPRIEGSYEQYF
V: TRBV6-6; J: TRBJ1-2; size: .; D: .; CDR3: CASSSLTESYGYTF
V: TRBV10-2; J: TRBJ1-2; size: .; D: TRBD1; CDR3: CASTPDRDYGYTF
V: TRBV7-9; J: TRBJ2-5; size: once; D: .; CDR3: CASSLVGETQYF
V: TRBV7-2; J: TRBJ1-5; size: .; D: .; CDR3: CASSRDRTNQPQHF
V: TRBV24-1; J: TRBJ2-3; size: .; D: .; CDR3: CATSNPGTDTQYF
V: TRBV7-2; J: TRBJ2-7; size: .; D: .; CDR3: CASSLGAGNKRYEQYF
V: TRBV5-8; J: TRBJ2-1; size: once; D: .; CDR3: CASNPNGYSYNEQFF
V: TRBV21-1; J: TRBJ2-1; size: once; D: .; CDR3: CASSKNREENNEQFF
V: TRBV2; J: TRBJ2-2; size: .; D: .; CDR3: CASSVGGHNTGELFF
V: TRBV27; J: TRBJ1-1; size: few; D: .; CDR3: CASSSPGMYTEAFF
V: TRBV2; J: TRBJ2-1; size: .; D: TRBD1; CDR3: CASSLDRAPANEQFF
V: TRBV9; J: TRBJ2-2; size: .; D: TRBD2; CDR3: CASSPSGTSGGELFF
V: TRBV24-1; J: TRBJ2-2; size: .; D: TRBD2; CDR3: CATSDLSLAGVPNTGELFF
V: TRBV3-1/TRBV3-2; J: TRBJ2-2; size: .; D: .; CDR3: CASSQRGLNTGELFF
V: TRBV6-2/TRBV6-3; J: TRBJ2-7; size: .; D: TRBD1; CDR3: CASSRGTGQDYEQYF
V: TRBV2; J: TRBJ2-7; size: few; D: TRBD2; CDR3: CATKTSGMGSHEQYF
V: TRBV28; J: TRBJ2-7; size: .; D: .; CDR3: CASSLPGGSGEQYF
V: TRBV7-2; J: TRBJ1-5; size: .; D: TRBD1; CDR3: CASSLGTGGNQPQHF